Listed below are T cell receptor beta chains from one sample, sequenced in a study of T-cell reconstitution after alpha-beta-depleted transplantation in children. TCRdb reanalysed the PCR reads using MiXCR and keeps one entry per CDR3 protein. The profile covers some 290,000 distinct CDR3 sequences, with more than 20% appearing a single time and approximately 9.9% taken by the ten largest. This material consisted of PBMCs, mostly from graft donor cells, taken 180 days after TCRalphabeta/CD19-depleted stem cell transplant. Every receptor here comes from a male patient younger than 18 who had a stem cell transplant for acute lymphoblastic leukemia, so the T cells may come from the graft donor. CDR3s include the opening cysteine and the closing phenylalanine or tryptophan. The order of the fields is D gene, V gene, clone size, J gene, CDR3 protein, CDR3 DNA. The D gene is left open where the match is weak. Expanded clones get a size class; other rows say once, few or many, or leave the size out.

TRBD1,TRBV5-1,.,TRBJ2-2,CASSFGQGATGELFF,TGCGCCAGCAGCTTTGGACAGGGGGCCACCGGGGAGCTGTTTTTT
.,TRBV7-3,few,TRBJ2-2,CASSTLPLAGELFF,TGTGCCAGCAGCACTTTACCACTAGCCGGGGAGCTGTTTTTT
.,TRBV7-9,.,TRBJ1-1,CASSLREGTEAFF,TGTGCCAGCAGCTTGCGGGAGGGCACTGAAGCTTTCTTT
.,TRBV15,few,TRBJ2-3,CATSRDRPTGYTQYF,TGTGCCACCAGCAGAGATCGACCCACTGGGTATACGCAGTATTTT
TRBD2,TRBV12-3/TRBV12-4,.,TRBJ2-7,CASSSDRDRGRPGLAGSLYEQYF,TGTGCCAGCAGTTCAGACCGGGACAGGGGGAGGCCGGGACTAGCGGGAAGTCTCTACGAGCAGTACTTC
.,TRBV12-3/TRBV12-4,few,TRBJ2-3,CASRPLEDTQYF,TGTGCCAGCAGGCCCTTAGAGGATACGCAGTATTTT
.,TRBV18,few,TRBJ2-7,CASSRQGHEQYF,TGTGCCAGCTCAAGGCAGGGCCACGAGCAGTACTTC
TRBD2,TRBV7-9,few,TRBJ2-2,CASSHRLAKAGELFF,TGTGCCAGCAGCCACCGACTAGCGAAGGCCGGGGAGCTGTTTTTT
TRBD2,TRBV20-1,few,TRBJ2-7,CSASGGRAVRYEQYF,TGCAGTGCTAGTGGGGGGAGGGCCGTCAGATACGAGCAGTACTTC
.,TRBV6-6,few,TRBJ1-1,CASSLRTNTEAFF,TGTGCCAGCAGCCTTAGGACGAACACTGAAGCTTTCTTT
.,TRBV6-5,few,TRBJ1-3,CASSYSGGDSGNTIYF,TGTGCCAGCAGTTACTCAGGGGGTGACTCTGGAAACACCATATATTTT